This T cell receptor beta chain was recorded in a study of cytomegalovirus exposure and HLA in healthy donors. Study as a whole: It was reported in a later analysis that the same platform had been used for the roughly 130 validation repertoires as for the roughly 710 first-cohort repertoires. The study's findings and limits: Reportedly, diagnosis of cytomegalovirus status by the classifier showed high specificity and sensitivity. There were 150 to 200 TCR beta chains listed as cytomegalovirus-associated.

Germline values: CDR1 MNHEY, CDR2 SMNVEV (reference sequence). There are 16 residues in the CDR3. Trimming removed 5 bases from V and 6 bases from J; junction bases left unmatched: 12. For this clone: The antigen is undetermined.

Method: immunoSEQ multiplex PCR; TCRdb's copy keeps in-frame clones and lacks some. This table has approximately 280,000 clones, around 89% appearing once. It was the roughly 130-subject validation cohort, separate from the approximately 700-subject first cohort, to which the donors belonged. The receptor was derived from a woman younger than 30 in good health and CMV-seronegative. V is TRBV27 and J is TRBJ1-5; 8 bases line up with TRBD1. Sequencing was performed on PBMCs. The CDR3 protein is CASSKWRGQGSQPQHF. The CDR3 DNA reads as TGTGCCAGCAGTAAATGGCGAGGACAGGGAAGTCAGCCCCAGCATTTT.